A single sample is the source of the 7 T cell receptor beta chains below, sequenced in a study of cytomegalovirus exposure and HLA in healthy donors. Primers: 60 Vbeta forward and 13 Jbeta reverse. Some clones are missing from TCRdb's copy, which holds only in-frame ones; the method was immunoSEQ multiplex PCR. The sample comprises roughly 190,000 clones, around three quarters of which are singletons, and 12% to 15% rests with the top ten. The specimen was PBMCs. The receptors stem from a young woman in good health and CMV-seropositive.

This chain joins TRBV5-6 and TRBJ1-2, with a possible D match to TRBD1 (5 bases). Germline V gene data show CDR1 as SGHDT and CDR2 as YYEEEE. CDR3 length: 15 residues. The V and J ends lost 0 bases and 4 bases respectively, with 13 bases between them. The CDR3 DNA follows: TGTGCCAGCAGCTTGGGACAGCGAGCGCTCTATGGCTACACCTTC. It specifies CASSLGQRALYGYTF.

V is TRBV9 and J is TRBJ2-7, with 10 bases matching TRBD2. The CDR3 is 15 amino acids. The J segment lost 4 bases and the V segment lost 0 bases, leaving 4 bases of the junction unmatched. Germline V lookup: CDR1 SGDLS, CDR2 YYNGEE. The DNA of the CDR3 is TGTGCCAGCAGCGTAGGCCTAGCGGGAGTATACGAGCAGTACTTC. This sequence encodes CASSVGLAGVYEQYF.

This clone was picked up one time. This chain links TRBV2 with TRBJ1-4, with D perhaps TRBD1 (5 bases). The CDR3 runs 15 residues. V lost 2 bases and J 2 bases, leaving 9 bases between the germline ends. CDR1 is SNHLY and CDR2 is FYNNEI in the germline V gene. CDR3 protein: CASSENRLTNEKLFF. The CDR3, as DNA: TGTGCCAGCAGTGAAAACAGGTTGACTAATGAAAAACTGTTTTTT.

The gene calls are TRBV28 and TRBJ2-7; TRBD1 is a possible D gene (5 bases). Germline loops: CDR1 MDHEN, CDR2 SYDVKM. Between the trimmed V and J ends, which lost 8 bases and 6 bases, there was a span of 14 bases. The CDR3 spans 12 residues. The CDR3 region has the DNA TGTGCCAGCGAAGGGGCTCGGGTCGAGCAGTACTTC. This gives the protein CASEGARVEQYF.

This clone was counted between two and nine times. The V call is TRBV9, the J call TRBJ2-3; 11 positions match TRBD2. Germline trimming cut 3 bases from V and 14 bases from J; bases unmatched to any gene: 8. CDR1 SGDLS and CDR2 YYNGEE come from the germline V gene. The CDR3 has 13 residues. CDR3 nucleotide sequence: TGTGCCAGCAGCGACAGACTAGCGGGAAAGCTGTATTTT. Residues: CASSDRLAGKLYF. Combining the CDR3 with reference TRBV9 and TRBJ2-3 gives the whole variable domain DSGVTQTPKHLITATGQRVTLRCSPRSGDLSVYWYQQSLDQGLQFLIQYYNGEERAKGNILERFSAQQFPDLHSELNLSSLELGDSALYFCASSDRLAGKLYFGPGTRLTVL.

The chain carries TRBV12-5 and TRBJ2-2; 8 nucleotides align to TRBD2. CDR1 is LGHNT and CDR2 is FRNRAP in the germline V gene. J gave up 0 bases and V 4 bases, and 4 bases lay outside the gene matches. The CDR3 is made up of 16 amino acids. CDR3 bases: TGTGCTAGTGGTTCTGACGGGAGGGCGAACACCGGGGAGCTGTTTTTT. Its protein product is CASGSDGRANTGELFF.

This clone was found a few times. The chain is built from TRBV7-3 and TRBJ2-2, with TRBD1 identical over 9 bases. After removal of 5 bases from V and 7 bases from J, the junction contained 11 bases not matched to a gene. The germline CDR1 and CDR2 sequences are SGHTA and FQGTGA. The CDR3 covers 16 residues. The CDR3 is CASSPIQGAKVGELFF. The CDR3 DNA sequence: TGTGCCAGCAGCCCCATACAGGGGGCAAAGGTCGGGGAGCTGTTTTTT. The variable domain in full, completed from reference TRBV7-3 and TRBJ2-2, reads GAGVSQTPSNKVTEKGKYVELRCDPISGHTALYWYRQSLGQGPEFLIYFQGTGAADDSGLPNDRFFAVRPEGSVSTLKIQRTERGDSAVYLCASSPIQGAKVGELFFGEGSRLTVL.